The text below deals with one T cell receptor beta chain. This CDR3 contains 18 residues. Trimming cost V 3 bases and J 5 bases; bases outside gene matches: 16. From germline, CDR1 is ENHRY and CDR2 SYGVKD. The sample originates from a study of shared clonotypes between healthy human individuals. Study at large: Samples came from two female and three male donors aged 18 to 49.

Libraries were prepared by immunoSEQ multiplex PCR; TCRdb keeps only in-frame clonotypes and omits some of them. The table has over a million clones, about 96% seen once. The TCR originated in a young man in good health. The sequencing input was naive CD4+ T cells sorted from blood. The sample's subset: CD45RA+ positively selected. The V gene is TRBV10-3, the J gene TRBJ2-5, with 9 bases lining up with TRBD2. CDR3 protein: CAISDVVVAGAVRETQYF. As DNA, the CDR3 is TGTGCCATCAGTGATGTGGTGGTAGCGGGAGCGGTTAGGGAGACCCAGTACTTC.